The present T cell receptor (beta chain) was sequenced within a study of T-cell memory formation after mild COVID-19. This clonotype was counted only a few times. 5'RACE primed at constant segments yielded TCR alpha and TCR beta cDNA libraries bearing sample barcodes and UMIs. TCRdb processed the 5' RACE reads anew with MiXCR; each CDR3 protein has one entry. This table holds fewer than 350,000 distinct CDR3 sequences, roughly 8.2% found once. CDR3 length: 16 residues. V was clipped by 0 bases and J by 3 bases; unmatched bases: 7. The germline V gene has CDR1 MGHRA and CDR2 YSYEKL. The chain carries TRBV4-1 and TRBJ2-7, with 8 bases matching TRBD1. The sample taken for sequencing was PBMCs or a T cell subset sorted from them (not recorded which). This clonotype was sampled from a man younger than 30 who had mild COVID-19 (a few samples of this study predate the infection). Cell type and time point are not known. The CDR3 is CASSQDTGTGDYEQYF. The CDR3 DNA reads TGCGCCAGCAGCCAAGATACCGGGACAGGAGACTACGAGCAGTACTTC.